The rows below give T cell receptor beta chains drawn from one sample of a study of control samples from healthy donors and cancer patients. Repertoires were generated with immunoSEQ multiplex PCR, while TCRdb's copy carries only in-frame clones and drops some. The profile shows about 120,000 clones, roughly nine tenths of them singletons. Sequencing input: blood. The receptors were sampled from a woman younger than 35 in good health. The CDR3 runs from the conserved cysteine through the conserved F or W. A D gene is named only where the DNA matches it firmly.

d_gene	v_gene	j_gene	CDR3nt	CDR3aa
-	TRBV6-5	TRBJ2-1	TGTGCCAGCAGTTACTTCCTAGCGGAGGGGGCTAATGAGCAGTTCTTC	CASSYFLAEGANEQFF
TRBD2	TRBV2	TRBJ2-7	TGTGCCAGCAGTCTGGAAGCGGGGGTTTACGAGCAGTACTTC	CASSLEAGVYEQYF
-	TRBV12-3/TRBV12-4	TRBJ2-2	TGTGCCAGCAGTTTAGGGAACACCGGGGAGCTGTTTTTT	CASSLGNTGELFF
TRBD1	TRBV9	TRBJ1-1	TGTGCCAGCAGCGTAGCGGGACAGGTCTCCCCAGGGAACACTGAAGCTTTCTTT	CASSVAGQVSPGNTEAFF
-	TRBV4-2	TRBJ2-1	TGTGCCAGCAGCCAAGATCCCGGGGGAGCGGCGGGCTCCTACAATGAGCAGTTCTTC	CASSQDPGGAAGSYNEQFF
TRBD1	TRBV28	TRBJ1-2	TGTGCCAGCAGGATACAGGGGTATGGCTACACCTTC	CASRIQGYGYTF
TRBD2	TRBV4-1	TRBJ2-1	TGCGCCAGCAGCCCCCGACTAGCGGGATTTAATGAGCAGTTCTTC	CASSPRLAGFNEQFF
-	TRBV6-5	TRBJ2-7	TGTGCCAGCAGTTACGATATGGGGGCGCCGACCTACGAGCAGTACTTC	CASSYDMGAPTYEQYF
-	TRBV25-1	TRBJ2-2	TGTGCCAGCAGTGACATAGGGCGGGGTACCACCGGGGAGCTGTTTTTT	CASSDIGRGTTGELFF
TRBD1	TRBV5-1	TRBJ1-4	TGCGCCAGCAGCCTAACAGGGGGAACTAATGAAAAACTGTTTTTT	CASSLTGGTNEKLFF
TRBD2	TRBV24-1	TRBJ2-1	TGTGCCACCAGTGATAAATCTTCCGGGACTAGCAGTTTCAATGAGCAGTTCTTC	CATSDKSSGTSSFNEQFF
-	TRBV27	TRBJ1-2	TGTGCCAGCAGCCGGAGTGGGCGGGTAGGTGGCTACACCTTC	CASSRSGRVGGYTF
TRBD1	TRBV28	TRBJ1-2	TGTGCCAGCAGTCCGCACTTGGGACAGCTTAACTATGGCTACACCTTC	CASSPHLGQLNYGYTF
TRBD1	TRBV28	TRBJ1-5	TGTGCCAGTGTTCCCGGGACAGGGGTTTTTCAGCCCCAGCATTTT	CASVPGTGVFQPQHF